The entry below gives a single T cell receptor (beta chain) sequence along with its context. What it binds is not known. The ends were cut back, 5 bases at V and 7 bases at J, with 23 bases in the middle. Germline values: CDR1 SSHAT, CDR2 FNYEAQ (reference sequence). This CDR3 contains 17 residues. The entry originates in a study of cytomegalovirus exposure and HLA in healthy donors. Study observations and caveats: TCR beta V segments were, for the most part, productive about 87% or about 30% of the time in an earlier analysis. Association of a missense DCLRE1C variant with TCR beta V- and J-gene trimming was reported in a later analysis. It has been reported that TCR beta sequences accurately predicted the HLA-A and HLA-B alleles of most subjects.

60 Vbeta and 13 Jbeta primers were used in PCR. Assay used: immunoSEQ multiplex PCR; TCRdb lists only in-frame clones, some missing. The sample records about 150,000 clones, roughly 77% being singletons. Among the donors, all were healthy bone marrow donors. The sample consisted of PBMCs. This clonotype originated in a man younger than 30 in good health and CMV-seropositive. The V call is TRBV7-7, the J call TRBJ2-2; D is possibly TRBD2 (6 bases). DNA for the CDR3: TGTGCCAGCAGCCCCCTCCCGGAGGGCCTTTGGGTCGGGGAGCTGTTTTTT. Protein sequence: CASSPLPEGLWVGELFF.